These T cell receptor beta chains were read from a single sample in a study of identical twins. TCRdb reprocessed the 5' RACE reads via MiXCR and lists one record per CDR3 protein. The sample lists about 790,000 distinct CDR3 sequences; roughly 18% were seen once. The same sample was also used in a study of T cells expressing NK-cell markers.

The sequenced material came from PBMCs. The receptor source for this set is a woman between 18 and 30 years old in good health. Each CDR3 is given without its conserved first and last residue.

v_call cdr3_aa
TRBV9 ASSKVSGSEQF
TRBV15 ATSRTGTYEQY
TRBV12-3/TRBV12-4 ASSLDRNEQY
TRBV7-2 ASSYSQGDHSDTQY
TRBV5-1 ASSRSTSGRPTGELF
TRBV7-2 ASSLEASGSYEQY
TRBV3-1 ASSRGGEGEQY
TRBV12-3/TRBV12-4 ASSSDGTYLNNVLT
TRBV21-1 VSSKADRGRQDEQY
TRBV29-1 SVRRSGTLNEQF
TRBV7-2 ASSLGLAHYNEQF
TRBV12-3/TRBV12-4 ASSFGGRDTQY